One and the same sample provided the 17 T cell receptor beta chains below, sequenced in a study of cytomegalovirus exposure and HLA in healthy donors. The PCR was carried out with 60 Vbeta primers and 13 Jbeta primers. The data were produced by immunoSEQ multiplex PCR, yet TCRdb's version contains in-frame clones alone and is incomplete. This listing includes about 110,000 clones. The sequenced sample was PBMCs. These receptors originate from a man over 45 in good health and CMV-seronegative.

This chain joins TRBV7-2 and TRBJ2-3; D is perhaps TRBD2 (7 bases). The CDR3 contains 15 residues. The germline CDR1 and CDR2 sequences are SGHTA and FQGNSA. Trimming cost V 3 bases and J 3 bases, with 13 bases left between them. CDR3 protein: CASSFGGPGTDTQYF. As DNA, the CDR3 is TGTGCCAGCAGCTTCGGGGGGCCGGGAACAGATACGCAGTATTTT.

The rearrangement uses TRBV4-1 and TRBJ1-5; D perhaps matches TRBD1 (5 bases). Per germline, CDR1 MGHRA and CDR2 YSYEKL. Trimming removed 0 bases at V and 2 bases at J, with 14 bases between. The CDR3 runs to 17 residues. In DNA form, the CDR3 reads TGCGCCAGCAGCCAAGAAGTAGGAGGGGTAGGCAATCAGCCCCAGCATTTT. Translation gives CASSQEVGGVGNQPQHF.

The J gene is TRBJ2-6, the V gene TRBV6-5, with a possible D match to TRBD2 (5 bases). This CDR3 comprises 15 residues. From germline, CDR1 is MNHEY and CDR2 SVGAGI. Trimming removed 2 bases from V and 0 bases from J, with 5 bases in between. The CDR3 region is CASSYGSSGANVLTF. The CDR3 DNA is TGTGCCAGCAGTTACGGGAGCTCTGGGGCCAACGTCCTGACTTTC.

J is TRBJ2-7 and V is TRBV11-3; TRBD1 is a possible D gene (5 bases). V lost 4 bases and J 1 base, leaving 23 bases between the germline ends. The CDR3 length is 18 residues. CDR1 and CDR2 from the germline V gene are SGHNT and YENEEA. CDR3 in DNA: TGTGCCAGCAGCTCCCCACCCCTGGACAAACGCGCATCCTACGAGCAGTACTTC. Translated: CASSSPPLDKRASYEQYF. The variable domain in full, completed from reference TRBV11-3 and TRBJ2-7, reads EAGVVQSPRYKIIEKKQPVAFWCNPISGHNTLYWYLQNLGQGPELLIRYENEEAVDDSQLPKDRFSAERLKGVDSTLKIQPAELGDSAVYLCASSSPPLDKRASYEQYFGPGTRLTVT.

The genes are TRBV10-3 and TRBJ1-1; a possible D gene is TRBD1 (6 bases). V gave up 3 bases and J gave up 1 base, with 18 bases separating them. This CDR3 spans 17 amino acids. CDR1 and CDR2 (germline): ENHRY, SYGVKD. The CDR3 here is CAISDRGGAERNTEAFF. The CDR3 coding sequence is TGTGCCATCAGTGACCGGGGGGGCGCTGAGCGGAACACTGAAGCTTTCTTT.

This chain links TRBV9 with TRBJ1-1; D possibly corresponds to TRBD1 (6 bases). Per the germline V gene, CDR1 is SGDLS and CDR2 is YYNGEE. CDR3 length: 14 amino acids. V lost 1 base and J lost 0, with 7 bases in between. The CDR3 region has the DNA TGTGCCAGCAGCGTAACAGGGTTGAACACTGAAGCTTTCTTT. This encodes CASSVTGLNTEAFF.

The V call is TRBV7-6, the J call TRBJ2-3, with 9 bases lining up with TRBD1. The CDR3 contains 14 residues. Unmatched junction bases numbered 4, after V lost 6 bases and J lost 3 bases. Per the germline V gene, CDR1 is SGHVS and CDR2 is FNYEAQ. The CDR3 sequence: CASSSGQGTDTQYF. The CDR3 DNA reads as TGTGCCAGCAGTTCAGGACAGGGGACAGATACGCAGTATTTT.

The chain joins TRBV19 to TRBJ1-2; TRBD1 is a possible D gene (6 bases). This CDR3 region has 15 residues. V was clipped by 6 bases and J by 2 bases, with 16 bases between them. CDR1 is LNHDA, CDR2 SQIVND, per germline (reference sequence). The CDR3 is CASRDSTTINYGYTF. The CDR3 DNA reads TGTGCCAGTAGGGACAGCACGACTATAAACTATGGCTACACCTTC.

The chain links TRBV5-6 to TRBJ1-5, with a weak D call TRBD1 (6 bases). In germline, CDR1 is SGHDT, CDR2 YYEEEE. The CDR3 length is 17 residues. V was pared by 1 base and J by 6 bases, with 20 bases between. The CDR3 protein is CASSLSSDRSVSQPQHF. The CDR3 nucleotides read TGTGCCAGCAGCTTGTCGTCCGACAGGTCGGTTAGTCAGCCCCAGCATTTT.

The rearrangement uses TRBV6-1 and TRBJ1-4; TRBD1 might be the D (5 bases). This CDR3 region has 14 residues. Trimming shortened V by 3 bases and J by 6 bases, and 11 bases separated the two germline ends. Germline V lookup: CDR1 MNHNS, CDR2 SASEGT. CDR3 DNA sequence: TGTGCCAGCAGTGACCCAGGGTACTATGAAAAACTGTTTTTT. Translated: CASSDPGYYEKLFF.

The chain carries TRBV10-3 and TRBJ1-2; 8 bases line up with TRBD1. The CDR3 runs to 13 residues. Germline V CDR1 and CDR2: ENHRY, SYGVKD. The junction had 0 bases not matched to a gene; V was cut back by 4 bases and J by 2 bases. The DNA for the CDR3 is TGTGCCATCAGTGGACAGGGGAACTATGGCTACACCTTC. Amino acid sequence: CAISGQGNYGYTF.

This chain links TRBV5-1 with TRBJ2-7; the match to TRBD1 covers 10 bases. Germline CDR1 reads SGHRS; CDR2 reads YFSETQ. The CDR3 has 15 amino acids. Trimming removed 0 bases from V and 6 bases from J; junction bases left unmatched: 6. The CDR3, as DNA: TGCGCCAGCAGCTTGGAGGGACAGGGGTCTAGCGAGCAGTACTTC. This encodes CASSLEGQGSSEQYF.

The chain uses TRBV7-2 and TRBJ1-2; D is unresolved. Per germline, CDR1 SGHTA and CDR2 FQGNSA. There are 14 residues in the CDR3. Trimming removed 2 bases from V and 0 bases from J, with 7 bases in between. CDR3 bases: TGTGCCAGCAGCTTATCCCAGGCTAACTATGGCTACACCTTC. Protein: CASSLSQANYGYTF.

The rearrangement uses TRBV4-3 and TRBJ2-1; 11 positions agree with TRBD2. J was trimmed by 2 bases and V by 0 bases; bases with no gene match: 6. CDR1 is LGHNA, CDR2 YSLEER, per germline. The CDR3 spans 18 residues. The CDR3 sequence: CASSQESSGGRTYNEQFF. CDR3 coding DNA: TGCGCCAGCAGCCAAGAGTCTAGCGGGGGGCGTACCTACAATGAGCAGTTCTTC.

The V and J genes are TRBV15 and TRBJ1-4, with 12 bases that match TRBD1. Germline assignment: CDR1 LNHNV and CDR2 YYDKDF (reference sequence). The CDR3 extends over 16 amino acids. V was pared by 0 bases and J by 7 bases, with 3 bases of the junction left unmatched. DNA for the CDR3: TGTGCCACCAGCAGAGACGGGACAGGGGGCGGTGAAAAACTGTTTTTT. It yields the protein CATSRDGTGGGEKLFF.

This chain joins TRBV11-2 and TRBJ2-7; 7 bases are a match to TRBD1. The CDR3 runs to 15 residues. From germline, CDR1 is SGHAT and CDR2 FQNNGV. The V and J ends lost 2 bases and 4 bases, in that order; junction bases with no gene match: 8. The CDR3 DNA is TGTGCCAGCAGCTTATCCGGGACAGCCTTGTACGAGCAGTACTTC. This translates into CASSLSGTALYEQYF.

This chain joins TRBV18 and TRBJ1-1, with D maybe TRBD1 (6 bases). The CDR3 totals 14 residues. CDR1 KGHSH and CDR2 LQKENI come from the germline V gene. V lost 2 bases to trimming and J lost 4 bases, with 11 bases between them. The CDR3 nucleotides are TGTGCCAGCTCACCATTGGGGGCGGGCACTGAAGCTTTCTTT. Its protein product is CASSPLGAGTEAFF. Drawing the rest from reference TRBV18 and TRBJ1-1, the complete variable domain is NAGVMQNPRHLVRRRGQEARLRCSPMKGHSHVYWYRQLPEEGLKFMVYLQKENIIDESGMPKERFSAEFPKEGPSILRIQQVVRGDSAAYFCASSPLGAGTEAFFGQGTRLTVV.